This T cell receptor beta chain stems from a study of blood T cell repertoires in COVID-19. CDR1 SGHRS and CDR2 YFSETQ come from the germline V gene. The CDR3 extends over 13 amino acids. Trimming removed 4 bases from V and 12 bases from J; junction bases left unmatched: 8. The method was immunoSEQ multiplex PCR; TCRdb's version includes in-frame clones alone and lacks a portion of them. The table has some 220,000 clones, approximately 82% seen once. J is TRBJ2-1 and V is TRBV5-1; 9 bases agree with TRBD1. Sequencing was done on a sample of peripheral blood. The receptor's source is a man aged 50 or older with active or convalescent COVID-19. The CDR3 bases are TGCGCCAGCAGCGACGGACAGGGGACGGGGCAGTTCTTC. Protein: CASSDGQGTGQFF.